Listed below are T cell receptor beta chains from one sample, sequenced in a study of T cell responses to AZD1222 COVID-19 vaccine. The table came from immunoSEQ multiplex PCR; TCRdb's copy has only in-frame clones and leaves some out. The sample contains under 150,000 clones, roughly nine tenths of which appear only once. The sequences come from peripheral blood, collected 28 days after the second AZD1222 dose. All receptors come from an adult who received the AZD1222 COVID-19 vaccine. Both conserved end residues are part of each CDR3. The D gene is left open where the match is weak. Where a row states a size, it is once, few, many or the class of an expanded clone; other rows omit it.

abundance: -; v_gene: TRBV2; j_gene: TRBJ2-5; d_gene: -; CDR3nt: TGTGCCAGCAGTTGGACAAACCAAGAGACCCAGTACTTC; CDR3aa: CASSWTNQETQYF
abundance: -; v_gene: TRBV6-2/TRBV6-3; j_gene: TRBJ1-1; d_gene: -; CDR3nt: TGTGCCAGCAGTTACTATACAGGGATGAACACTGAAGCTTTCTTT; CDR3aa: CASSYYTGMNTEAFF
abundance: -; v_gene: TRBV6-5; j_gene: TRBJ2-7; d_gene: TRBD1; CDR3nt: TGTGCCAGCAGGGCCCCGGGACAGGGGTACCACGAGCAGTACTTC; CDR3aa: CASRAPGQGYHEQYF
abundance: -; v_gene: TRBV27; j_gene: TRBJ2-7; d_gene: -; CDR3nt: TGTGCCAGCAGTTCCATACTTGGATCCAACGAGCAGTACTTC; CDR3aa: CASSSILGSNEQYF
abundance: -; v_gene: TRBV7-2; j_gene: TRBJ2-1; d_gene: TRBD2; CDR3nt: TGTGCCAGCAGCAAACTAGCGTCGAGCTCCTACAATGAGCAGTTCTTC; CDR3aa: CASSKLASSSYNEQFF
abundance: -; v_gene: TRBV15; j_gene: TRBJ2-7; d_gene: -; CDR3nt: TGTGCCACCAGCGTTGGGGACACCTCCTACGAGCAGTACTTC; CDR3aa: CATSVGDTSYEQYF
abundance: -; v_gene: TRBV7-2; j_gene: TRBJ2-2; d_gene: -; CDR3nt: TGTGCCAGCAGCTTAGTGGGTGGCCGGTTCAGCGGGGAGCTGTTTTTT; CDR3aa: CASSLVGGRFSGELFF
abundance: -; v_gene: TRBV12-3/TRBV12-4; j_gene: TRBJ1-1; d_gene: -; CDR3nt: TGTGCCAGCAGTTTACGGGTGAACACTGAAGCTTTCTTT; CDR3aa: CASSLRVNTEAFF
abundance: -; v_gene: TRBV3-1/TRBV3-2; j_gene: TRBJ2-2; d_gene: -; CDR3nt: TGTGCCAGCAGCCAAGCTACCACCGGGGAGCTGTTTTTT; CDR3aa: CASSQATTGELFF
abundance: few; v_gene: TRBV5-8; j_gene: TRBJ2-1; d_gene: TRBD2; CDR3nt: TGTGCCAGCAGCTTTAGCGGGGCGAGCTCCTACAATGAGCAGTTCTTC; CDR3aa: CASSFSGASSYNEQFF
abundance: -; v_gene: TRBV6-5; j_gene: TRBJ2-3; d_gene: TRBD2; CDR3nt: TGTGCCAGCAGTCAACGACTAGCGTCAGATACGCAGTATTTT; CDR3aa: CASSQRLASDTQYF
abundance: -; v_gene: TRBV27; j_gene: TRBJ1-1; d_gene: -; CDR3nt: TGTGCCAGCAAGGTGGGCGAGTTGAACACTGAAGCTTTCTTT; CDR3aa: CASKVGELNTEAFF
abundance: -; v_gene: TRBV19; j_gene: TRBJ1-2; d_gene: TRBD1; CDR3nt: TGTGCCAGTCACGCCACGACAGGGGGCCTCCCGGGCTACACCTTC; CDR3aa: CASHATTGGLPGYTF
abundance: -; v_gene: TRBV5-1; j_gene: TRBJ1-1; d_gene: -; CDR3nt: TGCGCCAGCAGCTTGGCCCAGTCAAACACTGAAGCTTTCTTT; CDR3aa: CASSLAQSNTEAFF
abundance: -; v_gene: TRBV11-2; j_gene: TRBJ2-7; d_gene: -; CDR3nt: TGTGCCAGCAGCAGGGGATACGAGCAGTACTTC; CDR3aa: CASSRGYEQYF
abundance: -; v_gene: TRBV25-1; j_gene: TRBJ2-7; d_gene: -; CDR3nt: TGTGCCAGCAGAACCGGGACTGCGCCCTACGAGCAGTACTTC; CDR3aa: CASRTGTAPYEQYF
abundance: -; v_gene: TRBV7-8; j_gene: TRBJ2-7; d_gene: TRBD2; CDR3nt: TGTGCCAGCAGCTTAGCGAAATCTAGCGGGAGTTCCGACGAGCAGTACTTC; CDR3aa: CASSLAKSSGSSDEQYF
abundance: -; v_gene: TRBV24-1; j_gene: TRBJ1-2; d_gene: -; CDR3nt: TGTGCCACCAGTGGACAAGGGGGGACATCCTATGGCTACACCTTC; CDR3aa: CATSGQGGTSYGYTF
abundance: -; v_gene: TRBV18; j_gene: TRBJ2-1; d_gene: -; CDR3nt: TGTGCCAGCTCACCACCGAGAGGGGCCGACAATGAGCAGTTCTTC; CDR3aa: CASSPPRGADNEQFF
abundance: -; v_gene: TRBV29-1; j_gene: TRBJ1-2; d_gene: -; CDR3nt: TGCAGCGTTGATATGCAGGGAGGGTCATATGGCTACACCTTC; CDR3aa: CSVDMQGGSYGYTF
abundance: -; v_gene: TRBV6-1; j_gene: TRBJ2-3; d_gene: -; CDR3nt: TGTGCCAGCAGTGAACTAGGTTGGGACGGCACAGATACGCAGTATTTT; CDR3aa: CASSELGWDGTDTQYF
abundance: -; v_gene: TRBV29-1; j_gene: TRBJ1-1; d_gene: -; CDR3nt: TGCAGCGTTCTCGTCAATCTGAACACTGAAGCTTTCTTT; CDR3aa: CSVLVNLNTEAFF
abundance: -; v_gene: TRBV6-5; j_gene: TRBJ2-7; d_gene: TRBD1; CDR3nt: TGTGCCACGACAGGGGCCCCCTACGAGCAGTACTTC; CDR3aa: CATTGAPYEQYF
abundance: -; v_gene: TRBV2; j_gene: TRBJ1-5; d_gene: -; CDR3nt: TGTGCCAGCAGGGCAGATGGCAATCAGCCCCAGCATTTT; CDR3aa: CASRADGNQPQHF
abundance: -; v_gene: TRBV5-4; j_gene: TRBJ2-1; d_gene: -; CDR3nt: TGTGCCAGCAGCTTGGGACGGGCCCGACCAGCCTTCGGGAATGAGCAGTTCTTC; CDR3aa: CASSLGRARPAFGNEQFF
abundance: -; v_gene: TRBV18; j_gene: TRBJ1-1; d_gene: -; CDR3nt: TGTGCCAGCTCACCATCCTACAGTGAGCGTACTGAAGCTTTCTTT; CDR3aa: CASSPSYSERTEAFF
abundance: -; v_gene: TRBV6-1; j_gene: TRBJ2-5; d_gene: -; CDR3nt: TGTGCCAGCAGTGAAATGAGGCGGGCGGAGACCCAGTACTTC; CDR3aa: CASSEMRRAETQYF
abundance: -; v_gene: TRBV19; j_gene: TRBJ1-3; d_gene: TRBD1; CDR3nt: TGTGCCAGTAGCACTGGACAGGGAAAATTAGCTGGAAACACCATATATTTT; CDR3aa: CASSTGQGKLAGNTIYF
abundance: -; v_gene: TRBV10-3; j_gene: TRBJ2-7; d_gene: -; CDR3nt: TGTGCCATCAGTAACAGCAGCTCCTACGAGCAGTACTTC; CDR3aa: CAISNSSSYEQYF
abundance: once; v_gene: TRBV20-1; j_gene: TRBJ2-1; d_gene: -; CDR3nt: TGCAGTGCTAGTCCGGGGGGCCGTCGAAATGAGCAGTTCTTC; CDR3aa: CSASPGGRRNEQFF
abundance: -; v_gene: TRBV18; j_gene: TRBJ2-7; d_gene: TRBD2; CDR3nt: TGTGCCAGCTCACTAGCGGGAGGGCCCGATTCGCCCTACGAGCAGTACTTC; CDR3aa: CASSLAGGPDSPYEQYF
abundance: -; v_gene: TRBV12-3/TRBV12-4; j_gene: TRBJ1-5; d_gene: -; CDR3nt: TGTGCCAGCAGAGACAGGTACAATCAGCCCCAGCATTTT; CDR3aa: CASRDRYNQPQHF
abundance: -; v_gene: TRBV6-6; j_gene: TRBJ1-5; d_gene: TRBD1; CDR3nt: TGTGCCAGCCAGGGGGAATATAGCAATCAGCCCCAGCATTTT; CDR3aa: CASQGEYSNQPQHF
abundance: -; v_gene: TRBV6-5; j_gene: TRBJ1-1; d_gene: -; CDR3nt: TGTGCCAGCAGTTACTCTTCAAGGCCAGTGAACACTGAAGCTTTTTTT; CDR3aa: CASSYSSRPVNTEAFF
abundance: -; v_gene: TRBV19; j_gene: TRBJ1-5; d_gene: -; CDR3nt: TGTGCCAGTAGTACCTCGACGGTGCGGCGAGATCAGCCCCAGCATTTT; CDR3aa: CASSTSTVRRDQPQHF
abundance: once; v_gene: TRBV6-6; j_gene: TRBJ1-5; d_gene: -; CDR3nt: TGTGCCAGCTCCCGTTCTGCTGGGGAAGGCCAGCCCCAGCATTTT; CDR3aa: CASSRSAGEGQPQHF
abundance: -; v_gene: TRBV3-1/TRBV3-2; j_gene: TRBJ1-4; d_gene: -; CDR3nt: TGTGCCAGCAGCCAAGATCCAGCTTTCGGAACTAATGAAAAACTGTTTTTT; CDR3aa: CASSQDPAFGTNEKLFF
abundance: -; v_gene: TRBV5-1; j_gene: TRBJ2-5; d_gene: -; CDR3nt: TGCGCCAGCAGCCCCGGTGGTGCACCTTGGGAGACCCAGTACTTC; CDR3aa: CASSPGGAPWETQYF
abundance: -; v_gene: TRBV7-9; j_gene: TRBJ1-2; d_gene: TRBD1; CDR3nt: TGTGCCAGCAGCCCACAGGGGGCGGTCGATGGCTACACCTTC; CDR3aa: CASSPQGAVDGYTF
abundance: few; v_gene: TRBV3-1/TRBV3-2; j_gene: TRBJ2-2; d_gene: TRBD2; CDR3nt: TGTGCCAGCAGCCAAGAGCCTGGACTAGCGGGATCTGCCGGGGAGCTGTTTTTT; CDR3aa: CASSQEPGLAGSAGELFF
abundance: once; v_gene: TRBV9; j_gene: TRBJ1-2; d_gene: -; CDR3nt: TGTGCCAGCAGCGTAGACAGTGCCCCCAACTATGGCTACACCTTC; CDR3aa: CASSVDSAPNYGYTF
abundance: once; v_gene: TRBV5-1; j_gene: TRBJ2-5; d_gene: -; CDR3nt: TGCGCCAGCAGCTTGGGCCAAGAGACCCAGTACTTC; CDR3aa: CASSLGQETQYF
abundance: -; v_gene: TRBV5-1; j_gene: TRBJ2-7; d_gene: -; CDR3nt: TGCGCCAGCAGCTCGACCAACTACGAGCAGTACTTC; CDR3aa: CASSSTNYEQYF
abundance: once; v_gene: TRBV20-1; j_gene: TRBJ1-2; d_gene: -; CDR3nt: TGCAGTGCTAGTCCGATCGTAGTCGGCCACTATGGCTACACCTTC; CDR3aa: CSASPIVVGHYGYTF
abundance: -; v_gene: TRBV14; j_gene: TRBJ1-3; d_gene: -; CDR3nt: TGTGCCAGCAGCCAATTATCCCGGCACACCATATATTTT; CDR3aa: CASSQLSRHTIYF
abundance: -; v_gene: TRBV19; j_gene: TRBJ1-1; d_gene: -; CDR3nt: TGTGCCAGTAGCAAACACACTCGGGCAGGGGCGGACACTGAAGCTTTCTTT; CDR3aa: CASSKHTRAGADTEAFF
abundance: -; v_gene: TRBV10-1; j_gene: TRBJ2-3; d_gene: -; CDR3nt: TGCGCCAGCAGTGAAGGAGCGGGTTCGTGGACAGATACGCAGTATTTT; CDR3aa: CASSEGAGSWTDTQYF
abundance: -; v_gene: TRBV10-3; j_gene: TRBJ2-3; d_gene: -; CDR3nt: TGTGCCATCCGGAGCGAGGGCCGAGCAGATACGCAGTATTTT; CDR3aa: CAIRSEGRADTQYF
abundance: -; v_gene: TRBV21-1; j_gene: TRBJ2-7; d_gene: -; CDR3nt: TGTGCCAGCAGCGGGTCCTACGAGCAGTACTTC; CDR3aa: CASSGSYEQYF
abundance: -; v_gene: TRBV6-5; j_gene: TRBJ2-3; d_gene: -; CDR3nt: TGTGCCAGCAGCCGACGGAGACAGAGCACAGATACGCAGTATTTT; CDR3aa: CASSRRRQSTDTQYF